These 28 T cell receptor beta chains share one sample of origin, sequenced in a study of blood T cells in healthy people across ages. The authors ran a second PCR of about 7 to 11 cycles using a sample-barcoded 5' primer and a J-beta primer mix. TCRdb redid the calling of the 5' RACE reads with MiXCR, one entry per CDR3 protein. The repertoire holds 790,000 or so distinct CDR3 sequences, with about half as singletons. The sample consisted of blood. These receptors came from a man aged 80 or over in good health.

CDR3 amino acids: CASSLGPRRLDNVLTF. The CDR3 DNA is TGTGCCAGCAGCTTAGGCCCTCGGCGCCTCGACAACGTCCTGACTTTC. This chain links TRBV7-2 with TRBJ2-6; D not certain. Per the germline V gene, CDR1 is SGHTA and CDR2 is FQGNSA. Trimming pared 1 base from V and 9 bases from J, leaving 16 bases between. This CDR3 is 16 amino acids long.

The V gene is TRBV10-3, the J gene TRBJ2-1, with 7 bases matching TRBD1. Germline V gene lookup returns CDR1 ENHRY and CDR2 SYGVKD. The CDR3 spans 16 residues. J was trimmed by 10 bases and V by 2 bases; bases with no gene match: 14. This CDR3 is CAISEAGTAKIYEQFF. The CDR3 region has the DNA TGTGCCATCAGTGAGGCCGGGACAGCTAAAATATACGAGCAGTTCTTC.

This clonotype was detected only a few times. The chain couples TRBV25-1 to TRBJ2-6; TRBD1 or TRBD2 may be the D gene (6 bases each). CDR1 is MGHDK, CDR2 SYGVNS, per germline. The CDR3 covers 17 residues. V gave up 4 bases and J gave up 2 bases, with 15 bases separating them. The CDR3 sequence is CASSGRRGATGANVLTF. The CDR3 nucleotides read TGTGCCAGCAGTGGTCGTAGGGGGGCGACTGGGGCCAACGTCCTGACTTTC.

A few counts support this clonotype. This sequence joins TRBV14 and TRBJ1-5; 7 positions match TRBD1. Unmatched junction bases numbered 9, after V lost 0 bases and J lost 7 bases. CDR1 is SGHDN and CDR2 is FVKESK in the germline V gene. This CDR3 is 16 amino acids long. As DNA, the CDR3 is TGTGCCAGCAGCCAAGAAGGCGGGGACAGCGACCAGCCCCAGCATTTT. Its protein is CASSQEGGDSDQPQHF.

This clonotype has a single count. This rearrangement joins TRBV3-1 to TRBJ2-7, with TRBD2 matching 9 bases. This CDR3 has 14 amino acids. The V gene end was trimmed by 5 bases and the J gene end by 5 bases; junction bases not matched to a gene: 7. Germline V gene data show CDR1 as LGHDT and CDR2 as YNNKEL (reference sequence). CDR3 residues: CASSEASGDDEQYF. The CDR3 DNA reads as TGTGCCAGCAGCGAAGCTAGCGGGGACGACGAGCAGTACTTC.

This chain uses TRBV19 with TRBJ2-4; possible D gene TRBD2, 5 bases. V was cut by 4 bases and J by 0 bases, with 16 bases left in between. The V gene's germline CDR1 is LNHDA and CDR2 SQIVND (reference sequence). The CDR3 contains 17 residues. The chain's CDR3 is CASSTGGFTLAKNIQYF. The CDR3 nucleotides are TGTGCCAGTAGTACTGGCGGGTTTACACTAGCCAAAAACATTCAGTACTTC.

This chain links TRBV6-6 with TRBJ2-1, with D tentatively TRBD1 or TRBD2 (6 bases each). V lost 10 bases and J lost 4, with 14 bases in between. CDR1 MNHNY and CDR2 SVGAGI come from the germline V gene (reference sequence). This CDR3 spans 13 amino acids. CDR3 region: CATRVGGYNEQFF. Here the CDR3 DNA reads TGTGCCACCCGGGTAGGGGGGTACAATGAGCAGTTCTTC.

This clonotype has just a few counts. The V and J genes are TRBV5-1 and TRBJ2-5; D gene ambiguous. Germline assignment: CDR1 SGHRS and CDR2 YFSETQ. The V gene lost 4 bases and the J gene lost 2 bases, with 12 bases spanning the gap. The CDR3 totals 14 residues. DNA for the CDR3: TGCGCCAGCAGCGAAGACTCCCCGCAAGAGACCCAGTACTTC. Residues: CASSEDSPQETQYF. Based on the CDR3 plus reference TRBV5-1 and TRBJ2-5, the full variable domain is KAGVTQTPRYLIKTRGQQVTLSCSPISGHRSVSWYQQTPGQGLQFLFEYFSETQRNKGNFPGRFSGRQFSNSRSEMNVSTLELGDSALYLCASSEDSPQETQYFGPGTRLLVL.

J is TRBJ2-5 and V is TRBV29-1; 7 bases align to TRBD2. Germline V gene lookup returns CDR1 SQVTM and CDR2 ANQGSEA. V lost 4 bases and J lost 2; bases outside the gene matches: 4. CDR3 length: 13 amino acids. In nucleotides, the CDR3 is TGCAGCGTTGGACTAGCAATTCAAGAGACCCAGTACTTC. It translates to CSVGLAIQETQYF.

A single count supports this clonotype. The CDR3 loop reads CASSPNRNSPLHF. CDR3 coding DNA: TGTGCCAGCAGTCCGAACAGAAATTCACCCCTCCACTTT. The chain combines TRBV27 with TRBJ1-6; D gene unclear. The CDR3 runs to 13 residues. The V end lost 5 bases, the J end lost 7 bases, and 9 bases lay between the germline ends. Germline assignment: CDR1 MNHEY and CDR2 SMNVEV (reference sequence).

The rearrangement uses TRBV27 and TRBJ2-3; 12 bases are a match to TRBD2. Germline V CDR1 and CDR2: MNHEY, SMNVEV (reference sequence). Trimming removed 5 bases from V and 6 bases from J; junction bases left unmatched: 6. CDR3 length: 15 residues. DNA of the CDR3: TGTGCCAGCAGTAATCGACTAGCGGGGGTGGATACGCAGTATTTT. Encoded protein: CASSNRLAGVDTQYF.

This clonotype has just a few counts. The CDR3 sequence: CAISGEGASLVPAEQYF. As DNA, the CDR3 is TGTGCCATCAGTGGCGAGGGGGCTAGCCTCGTCCCCGCTGAGCAGTACTTC. The chain uses TRBV10-3 and TRBJ2-5; 7 bases map to TRBD1. This CDR3 region has 17 residues. V gave up 4 bases and J gave up 11 bases; unmatched junction bases: 22. Germline CDR1 reads ENHRY; CDR2 reads SYGVKD.

Written as DNA, the CDR3 is TGTGCCAGCAGCTTAACAGGGGATAGCGGGCCCCCCTACGAGCAGTACTTC. This gives the protein CASSLTGDSGPPYEQYF. The V gene is TRBV7-3, the J gene TRBJ2-7; 7 bases are shared with TRBD2. This CDR3 is 17 amino acids long. Per the germline V gene, CDR1 is SGHTA and CDR2 is FQGTGA. V shed 0 bases and J 2 bases; nucleotides not matched to a gene: 10.

This clonotype turned up a few times. This chain uses TRBV25-1 with TRBJ2-1, with 9 positions matching TRBD1. J was trimmed by 3 bases and V by 4 bases; bases with no gene match: 4. The CDR3 covers 15 residues. From germline, CDR1 is MGHDK and CDR2 SYGVNS. The CDR3 DNA is TGTGCCAGCAGTGTACAGGGGGCGCGCTACAATGAGCAGTTCTTC. It codes for CASSVQGARYNEQFF.

The rearrangement joins TRBV27 to TRBJ2-1; no definite D call. Per germline, CDR1 MNHEY and CDR2 SMNVEV (reference sequence). V lost 2 bases to trimming and J lost 8 bases, with 10 bases between them. The CDR3 consists of 13 residues. The CDR3 region is CASSLLVRDEQFF. CDR3 sequence (DNA): TGTGCCAGCAGTTTACTAGTTCGGGATGAGCAGTTCTTC.

V and J are TRBV12-3 or TRBV12-4 and TRBJ2-1; 10 bases match TRBD2. The length of the CDR3 is 16 residues. V lost 1 base, J lost 5 bases, and 5 bases stayed unmatched. CDR3 coding DNA: TGTGCCAGCAGTTTAGGGCTAGCGGGGGCAAACAATGAGCAGTTCTTC. Translation: CASSLGLAGANNEQFF.

The rearrangement links TRBV5-1 to TRBJ2-2; D call uncertain. Germline V gene data show CDR1 as SGHRS and CDR2 as YFSETQ. V lost 4 bases to trimming and J lost 1 base, with 14 bases between them. The CDR3 is 16 amino acids. The CDR3 loop is CASSVTLDGNTGELFF. The DNA for the CDR3 is TGCGCCAGCAGCGTGACCTTAGATGGGAACACCGGGGAGCTGTTTTTT. Supplemented by reference TRBV5-1 and TRBJ2-2, the full variable domain reads KAGVTQTPRYLIKTRGQQVTLSCSPISGHRSVSWYQQTPGQGLQFLFEYFSETQRNKGNFPGRFSGRQFSNSRSEMNVSTLELGDSALYLCASSVTLDGNTGELFFGEGSRLTVL.

For this clonotype: A read error may explain this, as a much larger clone is one base away. The rearrangement links TRBV29-1 to TRBJ2-1, with 7 bases that match TRBD2. CDR1 and CDR2 (germline): SQVTM, ANQGSEA. V lost 7 bases and J lost 15; bases outside the gene matches: 12. There are 11 residues in the CDR3. CDR3 region: CSGGEGQTRFF. CDR3 DNA sequence: TGCAGCGGAGGGGAGGGCCAGACGAGGTTCTTC.

This clonotype was counted only a few times. V usage is TRBV21-1 and J usage is TRBJ2-7; TRBD1, the table's D call, lacks a check against the DNA. TRBV21-1 is a documented pseudogene. The CDR3 spans 16 residues. Written as DNA, the CDR3 is TGTGCCAGCAGCAGGGGAGTCAGGGCATTCTCCTACGAGCAGTACTTC. This codes for CASSRGVRAFSYEQYF.

The chain couples TRBV28 to TRBJ2-3; the D gene is possibly TRBD2 (5 bases). Trimming took off 8 bases at V and 3 bases at J, with 12 bases between the two ends. The CDR3 sequence is 13 residues long. The V gene's germline CDR1 is MDHEN and CDR2 SYDVKM. In DNA form, the CDR3 reads TGTGCCAGCCTCGGGCCGGGGACAGATACGCAGTATTTT. Its translation: CASLGPGTDTQYF. Drawing the rest from reference TRBV28 and TRBJ2-3, the complete variable domain is DVKVTQSSRYLVKRTGEKVFLECVQDMDHENMFWYRQDPGLGLRLIYFSYDVKMKEKGDIPEGYSVSREKKERFSLILESASTNQTSMYLCASLGPGTDTQYFGPGTRLTVL.

This clonotype was observed at least ten times. The junction shows a germline mismatch at one end, possibly a read error. This sequence joins TRBV5-1 and TRBJ2-3, with 12 positions matching TRBD2. CDR3 size: 15 residues. Per germline, CDR1 SGHRS and CDR2 YFSETQ. CDR3 protein: CASSFLAGGPDTQYF. The CDR3 DNA reads TGTGCCAGCAGCTTTCTAGCGGGAGGGCCAGATACGCAGTATTTT.

The chain couples TRBV12-3 or TRBV12-4 to TRBJ1-1; TRBD1 matches 7 bases. The length of the CDR3 is 13 residues. V gave up 6 bases and J gave up 8 bases; unmatched junction bases: 9. The CDR3 DNA reads as TGTGCCAGCAGCCTAGGGACAGTGAACGAAGCTTTCTTT. Protein sequence: CASSLGTVNEAFF.

The chain couples TRBV21-1 to TRBJ2-5; whether TRBD1, the table's D call, matches the DNA was not checked. TRBV21-1 is a pseudogene. This CDR3 region has 15 residues. The CDR3 DNA reads as TGTGCCAGCGTACGGGCTCCCACCGGCCGAGAGACCCAGTACTTC. The encoded protein is CASVRAPTGRETQYF.

This clonotype was found a few times. The CDR3 loop reads CASSLEGRKNEQYF. DNA for the CDR3: TGTGCCAGCAGTTTAGAGGGGCGGAAAAACGAGCAGTACTTC. V is TRBV28 and J is TRBJ2-7, with D tentatively TRBD1 or TRBD2 (5 bases each). V was cut by 2 bases and J by 5 bases, with 13 bases left in between. Germline CDR1 is MDHEN and CDR2 is SYDVKM. This CDR3 is 14 amino acids long.

V is TRBV29-1 and J is TRBJ2-1; TRBD2 agrees at 9 bases. V was clipped by 6 bases and J by 4 bases; unmatched bases: 7. This CDR3 is built from 14 residues. The germline CDR1 and CDR2 sequences are SQVTM and ANQGSEA. CDR3 nucleotides: TGCAGCGTCCTTCGGACTAGCGCATACAATGAGCAGTTCTTC. Amino acids: CSVLRTSAYNEQFF.

The chain combines TRBV20-1 with TRBJ2-7; 13 nucleotides agree with TRBD2. The length of the CDR3 is 17 residues. Germline V gene sequence: CDR1 DFQATT, CDR2 SNEGSKA (reference sequence). V shed 1 base, J shed 1 base, and the junction held 7 bases outside the gene matches. In DNA, the CDR3 is TGCAGTGCTAGAGCCCTCACTAGCGGGAGGGTTTCCTACGAGCAGTACTTC. It encodes CSARALTSGRVSYEQYF.

The chain uses TRBV4-1 and TRBJ2-1; perhaps TRBD2 as D (5 bases). The J call is doubtful: the DNA matches TRBJ2-7 better. The CDR3 is 15 residues long. From germline, CDR1 is MGHRA and CDR2 YSYEKL. CDR3 amino acids: CASSPGERAYNEQYF. The CDR3 DNA reads as TGCGCCAGCAGCCCCGGGGAGAGGGCCTACAATGAGCAGTACTTC.

There are many counts of this clonotype. The CDR3 DNA sequence: TGTGCCAGCACCCAGGACAGGGGCCTGGGGCCCCAGCATTTT. It is translated as CASTQDRGLGPQHF. The rearrangement links TRBV12-3 or TRBV12-4 to TRBJ1-5; 9 bases agree with TRBD1. The CDR3 covers 14 residues. The V gene end was trimmed by 7 bases and the J gene end by 9 bases; junction bases not matched to a gene: 10.